The rows below give T cell receptor beta chains drawn from one sample of a study of OX40 agonist ivuxolimab in advanced cancers. Here immunoSEQ multiplex PCR was the method, and the copy in TCRdb shows in-frame clones only, minus some. This sample has about 70,000 clones, with approximately 86% found just once. The starting material was CD4+ or CD8+ T cells sorted from blood, obtained in a trial of the OX40 agonist ivuxolimab. Source of these receptors: an adult with an advanced solid tumor such as melanoma, head and neck, liver or kidney cancer. CDR3s include the opening cysteine and the closing phenylalanine or tryptophan. D genes are given only for firm matches. Only some rows state a clone size, as once, few, many or a class for expanded clones.

clone_size,j_call,d_call,v_call,cdr3_aa,cdr3_nt
.,TRBJ2-1,.,TRBV7-9,CASSLAGGRRNEQFF,TGTGCCAGCAGCTTAGCGGGAGGCCGAAGGAATGAGCAGTTCTTC
.,TRBJ2-3,TRBD2,TRBV6-4,CASSDIAGGTTDTQYF,TGTGCCAGCAGTGATATAGCGGGAGGGACCACAGATACGCAGTATTTT
.,TRBJ1-5,TRBD1,TRBV30,CAWSPGQGYSNQPQHF,TGTGCCTGGAGCCCGGGACAGGGATATAGCAATCAGCCCCAGCATTTT
once,TRBJ1-1,TRBD1,TRBV28,CASSTTGGLNTEAFF,TGTGCCAGCAGTACGACAGGGGGCCTGAACACTGAAGCTTTCTTT
.,TRBJ1-2,.,TRBV2,CASQDRNYGYTF,TGTGCCAGCCAAGACAGGAACTATGGCTACACCTTC
.,TRBJ1-5,TRBD1,TRBV6-1,CAIRGDRDDQPQHF,TGTGCCATTCGGGGGGACAGGGACGATCAGCCCCAGCATTTT
.,TRBJ2-2,.,TRBV5-4,CASSLAGSLTGELFF,TGTGCCAGCAGCTTGGCCGGGAGCCTCACCGGGGAGCTGTTTTTT
.,TRBJ2-5,.,TRBV9,CASSKPEVETQYF,TGTGCCAGCAGCAAACCTGAGGTCGAGACCCAGTACTTC
.,TRBJ2-5,.,TRBV10-3,CAIREQEGKETQYF,TGTGCCATCAGAGAGCAGGAAGGGAAAGAGACCCAGTACTTC
once,TRBJ2-7,.,TRBV14,CASSPSGPLNEQYF,TGTGCCAGCAGCCCATCGGGACCCCTGAACGAGCAGTACTTC
few,TRBJ2-7,.,TRBV6-1,CASSSVTHEQYF,TGTGCCAGCAGTTCGGTGACCCACGAGCAGTACTTC
.,TRBJ1-3,.,TRBV11-2,CASSVSVGTGNTIYF,TGTGCCAGCAGCGTCTCCGTTGGGACTGGAAACACCATATATTTT
.,TRBJ2-3,.,TRBV11-3,CASSGESTDTQYF,TGTGCCAGCAGCGGGGAAAGCACAGATACGCAGTATTTT
.,TRBJ1-2,TRBD1,TRBV6-6,CASSYGTGEYGYTF,TGTGCCAGCAGTTACGGGACAGGGGAATATGGCTACACCTTC
.,TRBJ2-2,.,TRBV2,CASRGESTNTGELFF,TGTGCCAGCAGGGGGGAAAGTACGAACACCGGGGAGCTGTTTTTT
.,TRBJ1-5,TRBD1,TRBV19,CASSAQDRGSNQPQHF,TGTGCCAGTAGTGCCCAGGACAGGGGGTCCAATCAGCCCCAGCATTTT
.,TRBJ1-2,.,TRBV14,CASSQGTVRDGYTF,TGTGCCAGCAGCCAAGGGACGGTCAGGGATGGCTACACCTTC
once,TRBJ1-6,TRBD1,TRBV18,CASSPGTGGNSPLHF,TGTGCCAGCTCACCCGGGACAGGGGGGAATTCACCCCTCCACTTT
.,TRBJ2-3,TRBD1,TRBV7-2,CASSPGPGTGGYTQYF,TGTGCCAGCAGCCCCGGTCCGGGGACAGGGGGTTATACGCAGTATTTT
.,TRBJ2-1,.,TRBV7-9,CASSYPPGSSYNEQFF,TGTGCCAGCAGCTACCCGCCAGGGAGCTCCTACAATGAGCAGTTCTTC
.,TRBJ2-3,.,TRBV12-5,CASGSRGTDTQYF,TGTGCTAGTGGAAGTCGGGGCACAGATACGCAGTATTTT
.,TRBJ2-3,.,TRBV20-1,CSARWGDTQYF,TGCAGTGCTAGATGGGGGGATACGCAGTATTTT
.,TRBJ1-1,.,TRBV19,CASNGAGGFEDTEAFF,TGTGCCAGTAATGGCGCGGGGGGCTTCGAGGACACTGAAGCTTTCTTT
.,TRBJ2-1,TRBD2,TRBV10-3,CAIRRSGRTNEQFF,TGTGCCATCAGGAGAAGCGGGAGAACCAATGAGCAGTTCTTC
few,TRBJ1-2,.,TRBV28,CASSLGRRTNGYTF,TGTGCCAGCAGTCTCGGGCGGAGGACGAATGGCTACACCTTC